This is a list of T cell receptor beta chains from one sample in a study of Tregs in tolerant kidney transplant recipients. Produced via immunoSEQ multiplex PCR; TCRdb's table is partial and in-frame only. The repertoire has some 90,000 clones, around 90% of them found once; the top ten carry roughly 4.7%. Source material: CD8+ T cells from blood. Receptors were obtained from a human donor in good health. Each CDR3 is given with its conserved first and last residue. The D gene is left open where the match is weak. Rows may omit the clone size; those that give it use once, few, many or a size class.

CDR3 length: 14
D gene: NA
V gene: TRBV10-3
J gene: TRBJ2-3
clone size: NA
CDR3 DNA: TGTGCCATCAGTGAGTCGGGGGTGGCAGATACGCAGTATTTT
CDR3 protein: CAISESGVADTQYF

CDR3 length: 17
D gene: NA
V gene: TRBV7-8
J gene: TRBJ1-6
clone size: NA
CDR3 DNA: TGTGCCAGCAGCGTCTCCGCAGGGCTCGCCTATAATTCACCCCTCCACTTT
CDR3 protein: CASSVSAGLAYNSPLHF

CDR3 length: 14
D gene: NA
V gene: TRBV11-2
J gene: TRBJ1-5
clone size: NA
CDR3 DNA: TGTGCCAGCAGCTTCTCGGCAGGGGCGAGGCCCCAGCATTTT
CDR3 protein: CASSFSAGARPQHF

CDR3 length: 16
D gene: TRBD1
V gene: TRBV6-4
J gene: TRBJ2-1
clone size: once
CDR3 DNA: TGTGCCAGCAGTGAAGGGACAGGGGAACGGTACAATGAGCAGTTCTTC
CDR3 protein: CASSEGTGERYNEQFF

CDR3 length: 13
D gene: NA
V gene: TRBV9
J gene: TRBJ2-7
clone size: NA
CDR3 DNA: TGTGCCAGCAGCGTAGCGGGTCGTGGCGAGCAGTACTTC
CDR3 protein: CASSVAGRGEQYF

CDR3 length: 15
D gene: NA
V gene: TRBV30
J gene: TRBJ1-1
clone size: once
CDR3 DNA: TGTGCCTGGAGTCCTTGGGATTATGGGGCGGCTGAAGCTTTCTTT
CDR3 protein: CAWSPWDYGAAEAFF

CDR3 length: 15
D gene: NA
V gene: TRBV27
J gene: TRBJ2-7
clone size: NA
CDR3 DNA: TGTGCCAGCAGTTACCTACGGGGGGCAATCTACGAGCAGTACTTC
CDR3 protein: CASSYLRGAIYEQYF

CDR3 length: 13
D gene: NA
V gene: TRBV19
J gene: TRBJ2-1
clone size: NA
CDR3 DNA: TGTGCCAGTAGTATGGGGGGACATTTAAGGGAGTTCTTC
CDR3 protein: CASSMGGHLREFF

CDR3 length: 13
D gene: NA
V gene: TRBV9
J gene: TRBJ1-1
clone size: NA
CDR3 DNA: TGTGCCAGCAGCGTAGCAGGGAACACTGAAGCTTTCTTT
CDR3 protein: CASSVAGNTEAFF

CDR3 length: 14
D gene: NA
V gene: TRBV27
J gene: TRBJ2-2
clone size: few
CDR3 DNA: TGTGCCAGCAGTTTCTCGACGAGTGCCGGGGAGCTGTTTTTT
CDR3 protein: CASSFSTSAGELFF

CDR3 length: 16
D gene: NA
V gene: TRBV11-2
J gene: TRBJ2-1
clone size: NA
CDR3 DNA: TGTGCCAGCAGCTTAGGGGCGGGAAGCTCCTACAATGAGCAGTTCTTC
CDR3 protein: CASSLGAGSSYNEQFF

CDR3 length: 12
D gene: NA
V gene: TRBV7-9
J gene: TRBJ1-5
clone size: NA
CDR3 DNA: TGTGCCAGCAGCTTAGAGAGTCAGCCCCAGCATTTT
CDR3 protein: CASSLESQPQHF

CDR3 length: 13
D gene: TRBD2
V gene: TRBV2
J gene: TRBJ2-3
clone size: NA
CDR3 DNA: TGTGCCAGCAGGACGGGGGGAACAGATACGCAGTATTTT
CDR3 protein: CASRTGGTDTQYF

CDR3 length: 13
D gene: NA
V gene: TRBV27
J gene: TRBJ2-7
clone size: NA
CDR3 DNA: TGTGCCAGCAGTTTAGGGGGCTCCTACGAGCAGTACTTC
CDR3 protein: CASSLGGSYEQYF

CDR3 length: 16
D gene: TRBD2
V gene: TRBV5-4
J gene: TRBJ2-5
clone size: NA
CDR3 DNA: TGTGCCAGCAGCTTGTCCGGGACTAGCGGGCAAGAGACCCAGTACTTC
CDR3 protein: CASSLSGTSGQETQYF

CDR3 length: 15
D gene: TRBD1
V gene: TRBV5-1
J gene: TRBJ2-3
clone size: NA
CDR3 DNA: TGCGCCAGCAGCGGGGACAGGGGGCCGACAGATACGCAGTATTTT
CDR3 protein: CASSGDRGPTDTQYF

CDR3 length: 12
D gene: TRBD2
V gene: TRBV7-9
J gene: TRBJ2-7
clone size: NA
CDR3 DNA: TGTGCCAGCAGCCCTAGCGGCTACGAGCAGTACTTC
CDR3 protein: CASSPSGYEQYF

CDR3 length: 17
D gene: NA
V gene: TRBV7-8
J gene: TRBJ2-1
clone size: NA
CDR3 DNA: TGTGCCAGCAGCTTAGAAGTTGGGGGATATACCTACAATGAGCAGTTCTTC
CDR3 protein: CASSLEVGGYTYNEQFF

CDR3 length: 13
D gene: NA
V gene: TRBV2
J gene: TRBJ2-7
clone size: NA
CDR3 DNA: TGTGCCAGCAGTGACGGAAGCTCCTACGAGCAGTACTTC
CDR3 protein: CASSDGSSYEQYF

CDR3 length: 12
D gene: NA
V gene: TRBV2
J gene: TRBJ2-7
clone size: NA
CDR3 DNA: TGTGCCCTCGCGCAGGATCCCTACGAGCAGTACTTC
CDR3 protein: CALAQDPYEQYF

CDR3 length: 16
D gene: NA
V gene: TRBV27
J gene: TRBJ2-3
clone size: NA
CDR3 DNA: TGTGCCAGCAGTTTATATCTGGGGGCCTCCACAGATACGCAGTATTTT
CDR3 protein: CASSLYLGASTDTQYF

CDR3 length: 13
D gene: NA
V gene: TRBV7-9
J gene: TRBJ1-5
clone size: NA
CDR3 DNA: TGTGCCAGCGGACGAGGGGGCAATCAGCCCCAGCATTTT
CDR3 protein: CASGRGGNQPQHF

CDR3 length: 17
D gene: TRBD2
V gene: TRBV7-2
J gene: TRBJ2-5
clone size: NA
CDR3 DNA: TGTGCCAGCAGCTTAGATTATGGGACTAGCAGCCAAGAGACCCAGTACTTC
CDR3 protein: CASSLDYGTSSQETQYF

CDR3 length: 10
D gene: TRBD1
V gene: TRBV6-1
J gene: TRBJ1-2
clone size: NA
CDR3 DNA: TGTGCCAGTGGTGGGCCGGGACAGTCGTTC
CDR3 protein: CASGGPGQSF

CDR3 length: 13
D gene: NA
V gene: TRBV27
J gene: TRBJ2-4
clone size: NA
CDR3 DNA: TGTGCCAGCAGTTTCGGGTCCAAAAACATTCAGTACTTC
CDR3 protein: CASSFGSKNIQYF

CDR3 length: 15
D gene: NA
V gene: TRBV7-9
J gene: TRBJ1-3
clone size: NA
CDR3 DNA: TGTGCCAGCAGCTCTCCGATTTCCGAAGGAAACACCATATATTTT
CDR3 protein: CASSSPISEGNTIYF

CDR3 length: 15
D gene: TRBD1
V gene: TRBV19
J gene: TRBJ2-2
clone size: NA
CDR3 DNA: TGTGCCAGTAGTATACCGGGACAGCACACCGGGGAGCTGTTTTTT
CDR3 protein: CASSIPGQHTGELFF

CDR3 length: 15
D gene: NA
V gene: TRBV2
J gene: TRBJ2-3
clone size: NA
CDR3 DNA: TGTGCCAGCAGTGAATCCAGCTGGATCACAGATACGCAGTATTTT
CDR3 protein: CASSESSWITDTQYF

CDR3 length: 16
D gene: NA
V gene: TRBV5-1
J gene: TRBJ2-5
clone size: NA
CDR3 DNA: TGCGCCAGCAGCTTAGTGGTAGCGGGACAGGAGGAGACCCAGTACTTC
CDR3 protein: CASSLVVAGQEETQYF

CDR3 length: 14
D gene: TRBD1
V gene: TRBV6-4
J gene: TRBJ1-6
clone size: medium-sized
CDR3 DNA: TGTGCCAGCAGTGGGACAGGGGATAATTCACCCCTCCACTTT
CDR3 protein: CASSGTGDNSPLHF

CDR3 length: 12
D gene: NA
V gene: TRBV30
J gene: TRBJ1-5
clone size: NA
CDR3 DNA: TGTGCCTGGTCCACAGGGAATCAGCCCCAGCATTTT
CDR3 protein: CAWSTGNQPQHF

CDR3 length: 17
D gene: NA
V gene: TRBV5-4
J gene: TRBJ2-7
clone size: NA
CDR3 DNA: TGTGCCAGCAGCTTCCAATCCGGATACCGAAGCTCCTACGAGCAGTACTTC
CDR3 protein: CASSFQSGYRSSYEQYF

CDR3 length: 14
D gene: NA
V gene: TRBV6-1
J gene: TRBJ2-5
clone size: NA
CDR3 DNA: TGTGCCAGCAGTGAATATAGAGGGAAAGAGACCCAGTACTTC
CDR3 protein: CASSEYRGKETQYF

CDR3 length: 14
D gene: TRBD2
V gene: TRBV27
J gene: TRBJ2-1
clone size: NA
CDR3 DNA: TGTGCCAGCAGCTACGGGGGGGCCGGGAGTGAGCAGTTCTTC
CDR3 protein: CASSYGGAGSEQFF

CDR3 length: 13
D gene: NA
V gene: TRBV9
J gene: TRBJ2-7
clone size: NA
CDR3 DNA: TGTGCCAGCGGGAGGGACAGTACCTACGAGCAGTACTTC
CDR3 protein: CASGRDSTYEQYF

CDR3 length: 13
D gene: NA
V gene: TRBV11-1
J gene: TRBJ2-7
clone size: NA
CDR3 DNA: TGTGCCAGCAGCTTAGAAAGAGATTACGAGCAGTACTTC
CDR3 protein: CASSLERDYEQYF

CDR3 length: 13
D gene: NA
V gene: TRBV11-2
J gene: TRBJ2-1
clone size: NA
CDR3 DNA: TGTGCCAGCAGCTTAGTCGAATCTAGTGAGCAGTTCTTC
CDR3 protein: CASSLVESSEQFF

CDR3 length: 15
D gene: TRBD1
V gene: TRBV27
J gene: TRBJ2-1
clone size: NA
CDR3 DNA: TGTGCCAGCAGTTTTCGGGACAGGGGGAGGGATGAGCAGTTCTTC
CDR3 protein: CASSFRDRGRDEQFF

CDR3 length: 13
D gene: NA
V gene: TRBV27
J gene: TRBJ1-1
clone size: NA
CDR3 DNA: TGTGCCAGCAGTTTAAGGGGATCTAAAGCGGCTTTCTTT
CDR3 protein: CASSLRGSKAAFF

CDR3 length: 14
D gene: NA
V gene: TRBV6-5
J gene: TRBJ2-3
clone size: NA
CDR3 DNA: TGTGCCAGCAGTTACTCCGGGGGCACAGATACGCAGTATTTT
CDR3 protein: CASSYSGGTDTQYF

CDR3 length: 17
D gene: TRBD1
V gene: TRBV5-4
J gene: TRBJ1-2
clone size: NA
CDR3 DNA: TGTGCCAGCAGCTTTGACCCTCCAACAGGGGGCAACTATGGCTACACCTTC
CDR3 protein: CASSFDPPTGGNYGYTF

CDR3 length: 14
D gene: TRBD1
V gene: TRBV29-1
J gene: TRBJ2-1
clone size: NA
CDR3 DNA: TGCAGCGCTCCGGACAGGGTGGCGTACAATGAGCAGTTCTTC
CDR3 protein: CSAPDRVAYNEQFF

CDR3 length: 14
D gene: TRBD1
V gene: TRBV5-4
J gene: TRBJ1-1
clone size: NA
CDR3 DNA: TGTGCCAGCAGCTGGGACAGGGGTGGAACTGAAGCTTTCTTT
CDR3 protein: CASSWDRGGTEAFF

CDR3 length: 12
D gene: NA
V gene: TRBV7-9
J gene: TRBJ2-3
clone size: NA
CDR3 DNA: TGTGCCAGCAGCCCAAGCGGAGATACGCAGTATTTT
CDR3 protein: CASSPSGDTQYF

CDR3 length: 16
D gene: NA
V gene: TRBV27
J gene: TRBJ2-5
clone size: NA
CDR3 DNA: TGTGCCAGCAGACCCCTAATGGGGGGAATTCAAGAGACCCAGTACTTC
CDR3 protein: CASRPLMGGIQETQYF

CDR3 length: 14
D gene: TRBD1
V gene: TRBV6-5
J gene: TRBJ1-1
clone size: NA
CDR3 DNA: TGTGCCAGCAGTTACTGGCAGGGGGACACTGAAGCTTTCTTT
CDR3 protein: CASSYWQGDTEAFF

CDR3 length: 15
D gene: NA
V gene: TRBV7-9
J gene: TRBJ2-3
clone size: once
CDR3 DNA: TGTGCCAGCAGCTCTAGGACACGGGGGCTCGAGGCGCAGTATTTT
CDR3 protein: CASSSRTRGLEAQYF

CDR3 length: 14
D gene: NA
V gene: TRBV11-2
J gene: TRBJ2-5
clone size: NA
CDR3 DNA: TGTGCCAGCAGCTTCCAATCGTACCAAGAGACCCAGTACTTC
CDR3 protein: CASSFQSYQETQYF

CDR3 length: 14
D gene: NA
V gene: TRBV29-1
J gene: TRBJ2-7
clone size: NA
CDR3 DNA: TGCAGCGTTGAAGTGGCGGGGAGCTCCTACGAGCAGTACTTC
CDR3 protein: CSVEVAGSSYEQYF

CDR3 length: 17
D gene: NA
V gene: TRBV14
J gene: TRBJ2-4
clone size: once
CDR3 DNA: TGTGCCAGCAGCCGCATGGATCGGAGTGAAGCCAAAAACATTCAGTACTTC
CDR3 protein: CASSRMDRSEAKNIQYF

CDR3 length: 15
D gene: NA
V gene: TRBV18
J gene: TRBJ1-6
clone size: once
CDR3 DNA: TGTGCCAGCACCCTTGGGGCCCCCCAGAATTCACCCCTCCACTTT
CDR3 protein: CASTLGAPQNSPLHF

CDR3 length: 14
D gene: NA
V gene: TRBV5-1
J gene: TRBJ2-2
clone size: NA
CDR3 DNA: TGCGCCAGCAGCCGACCCGATTACACCGGGGAGCTGTTTTTT
CDR3 protein: CASSRPDYTGELFF

CDR3 length: 15
D gene: NA
V gene: TRBV27
J gene: TRBJ2-1
clone size: NA
CDR3 DNA: TGTGCCAGCAGTTTATTAGGGGGGGCTTACAATGAGCAGTTCTTC
CDR3 protein: CASSLLGGAYNEQFF

CDR3 length: 13
D gene: NA
V gene: TRBV7-9
J gene: TRBJ1-5
clone size: NA
CDR3 DNA: TGTGCCAGCAGCTTCGGGGCAAGGCAGCCCCAGCATTTT
CDR3 protein: CASSFGARQPQHF